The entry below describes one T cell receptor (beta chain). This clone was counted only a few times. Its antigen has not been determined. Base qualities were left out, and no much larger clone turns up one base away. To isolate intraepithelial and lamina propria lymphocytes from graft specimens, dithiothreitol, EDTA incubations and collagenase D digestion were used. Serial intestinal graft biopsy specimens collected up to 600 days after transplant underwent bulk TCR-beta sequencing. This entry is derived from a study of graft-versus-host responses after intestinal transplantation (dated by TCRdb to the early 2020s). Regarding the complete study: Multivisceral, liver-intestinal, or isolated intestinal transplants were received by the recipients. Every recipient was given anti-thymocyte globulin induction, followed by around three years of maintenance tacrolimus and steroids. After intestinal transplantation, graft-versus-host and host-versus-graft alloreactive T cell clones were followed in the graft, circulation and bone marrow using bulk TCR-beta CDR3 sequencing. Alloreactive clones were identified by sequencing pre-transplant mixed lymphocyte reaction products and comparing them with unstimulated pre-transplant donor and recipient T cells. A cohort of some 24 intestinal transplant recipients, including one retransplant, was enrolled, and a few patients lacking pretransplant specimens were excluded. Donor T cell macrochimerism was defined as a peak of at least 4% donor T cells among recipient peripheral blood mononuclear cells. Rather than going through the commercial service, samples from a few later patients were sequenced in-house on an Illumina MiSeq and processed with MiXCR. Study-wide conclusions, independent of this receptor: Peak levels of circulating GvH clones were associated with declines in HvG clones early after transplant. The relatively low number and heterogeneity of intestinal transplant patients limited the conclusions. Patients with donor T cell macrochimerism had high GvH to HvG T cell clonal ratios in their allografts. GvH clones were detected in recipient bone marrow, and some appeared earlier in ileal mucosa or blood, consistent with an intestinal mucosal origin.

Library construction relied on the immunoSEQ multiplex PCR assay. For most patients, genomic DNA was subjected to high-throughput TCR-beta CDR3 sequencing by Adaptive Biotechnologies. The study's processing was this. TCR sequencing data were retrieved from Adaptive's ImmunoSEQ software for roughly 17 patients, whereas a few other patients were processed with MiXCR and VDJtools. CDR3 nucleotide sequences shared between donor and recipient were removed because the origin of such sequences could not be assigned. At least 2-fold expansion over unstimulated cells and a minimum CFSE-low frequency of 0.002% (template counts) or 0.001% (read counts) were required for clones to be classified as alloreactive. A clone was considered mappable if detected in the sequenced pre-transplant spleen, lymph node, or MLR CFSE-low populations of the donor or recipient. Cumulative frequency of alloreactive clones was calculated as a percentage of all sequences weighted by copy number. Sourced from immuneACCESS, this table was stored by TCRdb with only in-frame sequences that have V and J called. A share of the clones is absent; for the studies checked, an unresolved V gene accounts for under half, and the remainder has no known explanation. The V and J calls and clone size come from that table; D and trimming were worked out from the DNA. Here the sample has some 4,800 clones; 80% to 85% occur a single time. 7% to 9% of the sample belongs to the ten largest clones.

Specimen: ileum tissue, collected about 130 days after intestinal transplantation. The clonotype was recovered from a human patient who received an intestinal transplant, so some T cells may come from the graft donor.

The CDR3 has the sequence CASSDGLAGNTGELFF. The sequenced DNA: TGTGCCAGCAGTGACGGACTAGCGGGGAACACCGGGGAGCTGTTTTTT. The chain was built from TRBV6-4 and TRBJ2-2; the central 11 bases match TRBD2. There are 16 amino acids in the CDR3, from cysteine to phenylalanine inclusive. Left in the record is the CDR3 DNA by itself, 48 bases read in frame from the first base. For this chain, trimming is 2 bases at the V end and 1 base at the J end, and the number of junction bases without a gene match is 0. The germline V gene sets CDR1 to MRHNA and CDR2 to SNTAGT.